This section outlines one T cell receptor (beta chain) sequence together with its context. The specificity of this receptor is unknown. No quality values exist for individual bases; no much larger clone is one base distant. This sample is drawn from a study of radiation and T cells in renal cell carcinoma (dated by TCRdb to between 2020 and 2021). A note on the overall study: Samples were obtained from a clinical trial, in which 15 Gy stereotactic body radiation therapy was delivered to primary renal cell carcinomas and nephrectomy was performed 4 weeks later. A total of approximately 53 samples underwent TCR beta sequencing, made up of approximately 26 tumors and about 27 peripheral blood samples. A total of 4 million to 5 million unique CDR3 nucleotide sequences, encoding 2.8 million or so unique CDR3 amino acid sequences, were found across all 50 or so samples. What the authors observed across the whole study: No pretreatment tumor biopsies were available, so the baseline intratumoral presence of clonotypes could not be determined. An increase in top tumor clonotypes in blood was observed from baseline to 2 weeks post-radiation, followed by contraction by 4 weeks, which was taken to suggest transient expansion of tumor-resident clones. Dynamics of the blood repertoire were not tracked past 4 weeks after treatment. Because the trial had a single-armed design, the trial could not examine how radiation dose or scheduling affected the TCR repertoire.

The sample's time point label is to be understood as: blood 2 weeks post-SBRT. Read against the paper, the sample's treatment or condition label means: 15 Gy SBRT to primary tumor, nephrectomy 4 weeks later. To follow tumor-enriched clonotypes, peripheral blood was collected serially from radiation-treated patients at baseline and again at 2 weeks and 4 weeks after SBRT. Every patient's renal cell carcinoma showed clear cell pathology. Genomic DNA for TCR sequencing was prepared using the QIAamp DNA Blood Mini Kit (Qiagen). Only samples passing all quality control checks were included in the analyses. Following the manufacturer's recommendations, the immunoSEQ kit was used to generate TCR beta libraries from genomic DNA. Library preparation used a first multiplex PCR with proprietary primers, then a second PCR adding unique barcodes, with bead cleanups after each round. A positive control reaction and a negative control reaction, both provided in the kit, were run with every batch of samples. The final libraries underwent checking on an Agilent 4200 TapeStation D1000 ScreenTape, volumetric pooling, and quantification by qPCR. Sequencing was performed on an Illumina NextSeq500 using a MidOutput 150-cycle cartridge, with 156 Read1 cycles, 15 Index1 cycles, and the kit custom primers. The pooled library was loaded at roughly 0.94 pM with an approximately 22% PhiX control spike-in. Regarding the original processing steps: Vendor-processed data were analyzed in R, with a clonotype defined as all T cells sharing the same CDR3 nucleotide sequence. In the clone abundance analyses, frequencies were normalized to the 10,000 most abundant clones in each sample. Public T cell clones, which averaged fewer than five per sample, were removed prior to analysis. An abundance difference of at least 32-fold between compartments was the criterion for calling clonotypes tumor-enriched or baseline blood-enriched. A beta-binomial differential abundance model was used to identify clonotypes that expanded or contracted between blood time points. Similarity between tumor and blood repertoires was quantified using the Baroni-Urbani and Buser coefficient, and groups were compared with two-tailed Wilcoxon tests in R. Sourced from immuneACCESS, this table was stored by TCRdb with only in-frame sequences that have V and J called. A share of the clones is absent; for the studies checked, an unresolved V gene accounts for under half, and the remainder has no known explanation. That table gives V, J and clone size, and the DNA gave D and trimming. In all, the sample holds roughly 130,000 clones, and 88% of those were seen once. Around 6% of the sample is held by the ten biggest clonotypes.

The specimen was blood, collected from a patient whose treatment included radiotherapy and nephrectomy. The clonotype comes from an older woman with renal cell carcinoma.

The DNA is TGTGCCAGCAGCCAACAGGGCTCCGGAAACACCATATATTTT. It translates as CASSQQGSGNTIYF. The rearrangement combines TRBV4-2 with TRBJ1-3, with a tentative D gene TRBD1 over 5 matching bases. The CDR3, cysteine through phenylalanine, is 14 amino acids long. The kept DNA is CDR3 alone, 42 bases in frame from the first base. The germline V gene yields LGHNA for CDR1 and YNFKEQ for CDR2. The junction shows trimming of 2 bases on V and 4 bases on J, plus 9 bases between the germline ends.